These 26 T cell receptor beta chains came from one sample sequenced in a study of identical twins. A single record per CDR3 protein comes from TCRdb applying MiXCR to the 5' RACE reads. The sample yields about 890,000 distinct CDR3 sequences, roughly 12% seen once. These data also featured in a second study, about yellow fever vaccine responses in identical twins.

The sample comprised PBMCs. The receptors were gathered from a woman in her late teens or twenties in good health.

Many counts were recorded for this clonotype. CDR3 nucleotides: TGTGCCATCAGTGGGGTCCTACGGGAGGATACGCAGTATTTT. The encoded protein is CAISGVLREDTQYF. The rearrangement uses TRBV10-3 and TRBJ2-3, with D maybe TRBD2 (6 bases). V was shortened by 4 bases and J by 6 bases, with 14 bases between the two germline ends. Looked up from germline, CDR1 is ENHRY and CDR2 is SYGVKD. The CDR3 loop spans 14 amino acids.

This clonotype has just a few counts. The J gene is TRBJ1-1, the V gene TRBV19, with 10 bases aligning to TRBD1. The length of the CDR3 is 14 residues. V dropped 5 bases and J dropped 7; count of bases not matched to a gene: 7. Germline values: CDR1 LNHDA, CDR2 SQIVND (reference sequence). The DNA of the CDR3 is TGTGCCAGTAGTGCGACAGGGGGCAGGATTGAAGCTTTCTTT. Its protein product is CASSATGGRIEAFF.

In this sample, this clonotype turned up many times. The chain has TRBV2 and TRBJ1-1; TRBD1 agrees at 7 bases. This CDR3 is built from 14 residues. V lost 10 bases to trimming and J lost 0 bases; unmatched junction nucleotides: 8. Germline V gene sequence: CDR1 SNHLY, CDR2 FYNNEI. The CDR3 DNA follows: TGTGCCACAGGGGGGGGATACTTGAACACTGAAGCTTTCTTT. Its translation is CATGGGYLNTEAFF.

This clonotype was seen only a few times. Here the CDR3 DNA reads TGTGCCAGCAGCCGGACTAGCGGGGCTAAGAGCTCCTACAATGAGCAGTTCTTC. Protein product: CASSRTSGAKSSYNEQFF. The chain carries TRBV7-8 and TRBJ2-1; 12 bases agree with TRBD2. Germline CDR1 reads SGHVS; CDR2 reads FQNEAQ. V lost 5 bases, J lost 0 bases, and 8 bases stayed unmatched. The CDR3 contains 18 residues.

Only a few counts were recorded for this clonotype. CDR3 in DNA: TGTGCCAGCAGTTACTCGGGGGCGGGGAACACCGGGGAGCTGTTTTTT. As protein: CASSYSGAGNTGELFF. The rearrangement joins TRBV6-5 to TRBJ2-2, with D tentatively TRBD1 (6 bases). V was trimmed by 0 bases and J by 1 base, leaving 9 bases between them. Germline assignment: CDR1 MNHEY and CDR2 SVGAGI. CDR3 size: 16 residues.

There are a few counts of this clonotype. V usage is TRBV10-3 and J usage is TRBJ1-6; unclear D gene. The CDR3 length is 11 residues. V dropped 2 bases and J dropped 10 bases, with 3 bases sitting between them. Germline V lookup: CDR1 ENHRY, CDR2 SYGVKD. CDR3 protein: CAISEGSPLHF. For the CDR3, the DNA is TGTGCCATCAGTGAGGGATCACCCCTCCACTTT.

This clonotype was recorded a few times. J is TRBJ1-1 and V is TRBV7-2; D is perhaps TRBD1 (6 bases). Trimming pared 5 bases from V and 1 base from J, leaving 11 bases between. Per germline, CDR1 SGHTA and CDR2 FQGNSA. The CDR3 sequence is 14 residues long. CDR3 coding DNA: TGTGCCAGCAGCCAAATGGGACAGAACACTGAAGCTTTCTTT. Translating it yields CASSQMGQNTEAFF.

This clonotype was seen a handful of times. The chain employs TRBV24-1 and TRBJ2-7, with D perhaps TRBD1 (5 bases). The CDR3 runs 12 residues. Trimming removed 5 bases at V and 2 bases at J, with 6 bases between. CDR1 and CDR2 from the germline V gene are KGHDR and SFDVKD. The CDR3 DNA reads as TGTGCCACCAGTGCAGGGCCCTACGAGCAGTACTTC. Its protein product is CATSAGPYEQYF.

The chain employs TRBV5-1 and TRBJ2-5; D uncertain. CDR1 SGHRS and CDR2 YFSETQ come from the germline V gene. This CDR3 region has 14 residues. Trimming removed 1 base at V and 5 bases at J, with 12 bases between. DNA of the CDR3: TGCGCCAGCAGCTTGTGGTCAGTACAGGAGACCCAGTACTTC. It codes for CASSLWSVQETQYF.

This clonotype was seen at least ten times. This chain connects TRBV20-1 to TRBJ2-3; 10 bases match TRBD2. Trimming cost V 4 bases and J 6 bases; bases outside gene matches: 10. The CDR3 extends over 15 amino acids. In germline, CDR1 is DFQATT, CDR2 SNEGSKA (reference sequence). CDR3 nucleotides: TGCAGTGCTAAACTAGCGGGGTTTTCGAGGGATACGCAGTATTTT. This translates into CSAKLAGFSRDTQYF.

This clonotype occurred a few times. V usage is TRBV7-6 and J usage is TRBJ2-1; D may be TRBD1 or TRBD2 (6 bases each). The CDR3 sequence is 18 residues long. CDR1 and CDR2 from the germline V gene are SGHVS and FNYEAQ. V was shortened by 0 bases and J by 3 bases, with 18 bases between the two germline ends. The CDR3: CASSLAYGGDTLYNEQFF. The CDR3 coding sequence is TGTGCCAGCAGCTTAGCGTACGGAGGGGACACCCTCTACAATGAGCAGTTCTTC.

This chain uses TRBV20-1 with TRBJ2-3, with 9 bases that match TRBD2. CDR3 length: 15 amino acids. Germline V gives CDR1 DFQATT, CDR2 SNEGSKA (reference sequence). V lost 3 bases, J lost 6 bases, and 10 bases stayed unmatched. The CDR3 DNA sequence: TGCAGTGCTAGCTTGCGGGAGGGCCGTGGGGATACGCAGTATTTT. This codes for CSASLREGRGDTQYF.

This chain connects TRBV7-9 to TRBJ2-1; 10 bases map to TRBD2. The CDR3 contains 14 residues. Germline V gene data show CDR1 as SEHNR and CDR2 as FQNEAQ (reference sequence). After removal of 5 bases from V and 8 bases from J, the junction contained 6 bases not matched to a gene. For the CDR3, the DNA is TGTGCCAGCAGCCCTAGCGGGGGTTTGTATGAGCAGTTCTTC. Its translation: CASSPSGGLYEQFF.

The CDR3 loop is CATSDFSSSGANVLTF. The CDR3 bases are TGTGCCACCAGTGATTTCTCCAGCTCTGGGGCCAACGTCCTGACTTTC. The chain combines TRBV24-1 with TRBJ2-6; D gene unclear. The V and J ends lost 1 base and 0 bases respectively, with 6 bases between them. Germline V gene sequence: CDR1 KGHDR, CDR2 SFDVKD. The CDR3 loop spans 16 amino acids.

This clonotype was found once. The chain carries TRBV2 and TRBJ2-3; TRBD2 aligns across 8 bases. Germline CDR1 is SNHLY and CDR2 is FYNNEI. The J segment lost 3 bases and the V segment lost 7 bases, leaving 6 bases of the junction unmatched. CDR3 size: 14 residues. CDR3: CASKTRGGTDTQYF. In DNA form, the CDR3 reads TGTGCCAGCAAGACCCGGGGGGGGACAGATACGCAGTATTTT.

This clonotype was observed at least ten times. This sequence joins TRBV6-1 and TRBJ2-3; no clear D. Germline CDR1 reads MNHNS; CDR2 reads SASEGT. The ends were cut back, 7 bases at V and 0 bases at J, with 8 bases in the middle. The CDR3 sequence is 13 residues long. As DNA, the CDR3 is TGTGCCAGCACCCGACCTAGCACAGATACGCAGTATTTT. Its protein product is CASTRPSTDTQYF.

This clonotype was seen more than once but under ten times. This chain joins TRBV29-1 and TRBJ1-3, with TRBD1 identical over 8 bases. This CDR3 spans 14 amino acids. CDR1 and CDR2 from the germline V gene are SQVTM and ANQGSEA. After removal of 2 bases from V and 5 bases from J, the junction contained 5 bases not matched to a gene. In nucleotides, the CDR3 is TGCAGCGTTGAATTGCAGGGGGCCCGAAACACCATATATTTT. Translating it yields CSVELQGARNTIYF.

This clonotype is categorized as medium-sized (0.01 to 0.1%). The chain has TRBV28 and TRBJ2-5; the D is unclear. Germline V CDR1 and CDR2: MDHEN, SYDVKM. The V end was cut by 1 base, the J end by 5 bases, with 14 bases between. CDR3 length: 15 amino acids. CDR3 sequence reads: CASSLLAGHGETQYF. The CDR3 DNA reads TGTGCCAGCAGTTTATTGGCCGGGCATGGGGAGACCCAGTACTTC.

The chain carries TRBV20-1 and TRBJ1-1, with D possibly TRBD1 on 5 matching bases. Germline-derived CDR1 and CDR2 are DFQATT and SNEGSKA (reference sequence). The CDR3 runs to 14 residues. V lost 4 bases and J 1 base, leaving 13 bases between the germline ends. CDR3 DNA: TGCAGTGCTATACGCGGGACGGCGAACACTGAAGCTTTCTTT. Its protein is CSAIRGTANTEAFF.

Many counts were recorded for this clonotype. V is TRBV7-9 and J is TRBJ1-5, with 8 bases that match TRBD1. This CDR3 spans 14 amino acids. After removal of 5 bases from V and 5 bases from J, the junction contained 5 bases not matched to a gene. Germline CDR1 and CDR2: SEHNR and FQNEAQ (reference sequence). CDR3 in DNA: TGTGCCAGCAGCCCAGGGACAGGCGATCAGCCCCAGCATTTT. This sequence encodes CASSPGTGDQPQHF.

The sample holds a few counts of this clonotype. V gene TRBV4-2 combines with J gene TRBJ2-3; the match to TRBD2 covers 13 bases. Germline V gene data show CDR1 as LGHNA and CDR2 as YNFKEQ. This CDR3 contains 16 residues. V dropped 2 bases and J dropped 4; count of bases not matched to a gene: 3. The CDR3 bases are TGTGCCAGCAGCCAAAGACTAGCGGGAGGATCAGATACGCAGTATTTT. It specifies CASSQRLAGGSDTQYF.

This clonotype came up a few times. This chain joins TRBV5-1 and TRBJ2-5, with a possible D match to TRBD2 (6 bases). Trimming removed 0 bases at V and 7 bases at J, with 10 bases between. Germline V gene sequence: CDR1 SGHRS, CDR2 YFSETQ. The CDR3 spans 13 residues. The CDR3 DNA is TGCGCCAGCAGCTTGGGGACTATTTCGACCCAGTACTTC. This codes for CASSLGTISTQYF.

CDR3 in amino acids: CASDIGGARETQYF. CDR3 DNA sequence: TGTGCCAGCGATATAGGGGGGGCCAGGGAGACCCAGTACTTC. The chain carries TRBV6-2 or TRBV6-3 and TRBJ2-5; a possible D gene is TRBD2 (7 bases). Germline CDR1 and CDR2: MNHEY and SVGEGT. Trimming removed 8 bases at V and 5 bases at J, with 18 bases between. This CDR3 spans 14 amino acids.

There are a few counts of this clonotype. V is TRBV10-1 and J is TRBJ1-2; D uncertain. The CDR3 covers 14 residues. Trimming removed 3 bases from V and 1 base from J, with 9 bases in between. Germline CDR1 and CDR2: WNHNN and SYGVQD (reference sequence). In DNA, the CDR3 is TGCGCCAGCAGTGACCGCGGGATTAACTATGGCTACACCTTC. This translates into CASSDRGINYGYTF.

This clonotype has only a few counts. The J gene is TRBJ2-3, the V gene TRBV3-1; D remains unclear. The CDR3 is 16 amino acids. Trimming shortened V by 1 base and J by 4 bases, and 15 bases separated the two germline ends. The V gene's germline CDR1 is LGHDT and CDR2 YNNKEL (reference sequence). The CDR3 loop is CASSQGYAVSADTQYF. CDR3 sequence (DNA): TGTGCCAGCAGCCAAGGTTACGCCGTCTCCGCAGATACGCAGTATTTT.

The chain joins TRBV6-2 or TRBV6-3 to TRBJ2-7; D is uncertain. With 8 bases removed from V and 4 bases from J, the gap between germline ends came to 9 bases. This CDR3 spans 11 amino acids. Per germline, CDR1 MNHEY and CDR2 SVGEGT. CDR3 nucleotide sequence: TGTGCCAGCGGTTTCCTTTACGAGCAGTACTTC. Residues: CASGFLYEQYF.